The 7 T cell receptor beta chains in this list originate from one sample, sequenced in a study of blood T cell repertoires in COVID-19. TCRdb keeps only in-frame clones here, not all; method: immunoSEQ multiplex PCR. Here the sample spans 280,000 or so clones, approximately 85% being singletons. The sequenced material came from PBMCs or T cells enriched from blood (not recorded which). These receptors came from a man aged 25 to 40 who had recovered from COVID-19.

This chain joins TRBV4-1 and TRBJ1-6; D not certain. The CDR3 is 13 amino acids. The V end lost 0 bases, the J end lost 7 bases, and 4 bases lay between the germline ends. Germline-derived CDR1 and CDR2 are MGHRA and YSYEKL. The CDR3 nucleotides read TGCGCCAGCAGCCAAGATCCGAATTCACCCCTCCACTTT. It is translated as CASSQDPNSPLHF.

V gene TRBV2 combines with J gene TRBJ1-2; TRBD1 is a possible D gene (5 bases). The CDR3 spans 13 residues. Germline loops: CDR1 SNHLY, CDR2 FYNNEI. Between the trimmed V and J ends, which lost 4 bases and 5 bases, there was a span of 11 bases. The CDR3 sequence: CASSGEGKYGYTF. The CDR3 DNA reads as TGTGCCAGCAGTGGGGAGGGGAAGTATGGCTACACCTTC.

The CDR3 DNA follows: TGTGCCAGCAGCTTGGCGGGTCTGGATACAGATACGCAGTATTTT. It specifies CASSLAGLDTDTQYF. The V and J genes are TRBV5-5 and TRBJ2-3; D is ambiguous. Germline lookup yields CDR1 SGHKS and CDR2 YYEKEE (reference sequence). The CDR3 length is 15 residues. Deletions cut 0 bases from V and 3 bases from J, with 11 bases between.

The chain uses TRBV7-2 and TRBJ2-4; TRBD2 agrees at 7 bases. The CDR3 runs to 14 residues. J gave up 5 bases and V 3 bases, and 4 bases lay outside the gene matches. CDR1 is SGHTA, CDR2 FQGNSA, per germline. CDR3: CASSFPAGENIQYF. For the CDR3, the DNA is TGTGCCAGCAGCTTTCCGGCGGGGGAAAACATTCAGTACTTC.

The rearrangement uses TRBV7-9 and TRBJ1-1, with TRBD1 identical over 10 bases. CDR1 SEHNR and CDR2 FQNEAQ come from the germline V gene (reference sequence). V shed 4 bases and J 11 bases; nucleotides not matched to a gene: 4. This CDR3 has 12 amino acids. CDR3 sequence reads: CASSWTGGAAFF. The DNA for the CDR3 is TGTGCCAGCAGCTGGACAGGGGGGGCGGCTTTCTTT.

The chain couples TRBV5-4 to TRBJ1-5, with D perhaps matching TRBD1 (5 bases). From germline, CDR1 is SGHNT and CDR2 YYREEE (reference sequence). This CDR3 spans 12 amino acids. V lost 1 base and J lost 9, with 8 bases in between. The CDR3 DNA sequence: TGTGCCAGCAGCTTGCGCGGGGGGCCCCAGCATTTT. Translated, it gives CASSLRGGPQHF.

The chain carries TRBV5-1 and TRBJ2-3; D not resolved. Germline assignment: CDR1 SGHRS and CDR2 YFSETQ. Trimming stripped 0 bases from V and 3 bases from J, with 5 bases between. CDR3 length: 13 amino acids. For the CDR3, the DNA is TGCGCCAGCAGCTTGGAGCTGACAGATACGCAGTATTTT. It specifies CASSLELTDTQYF.